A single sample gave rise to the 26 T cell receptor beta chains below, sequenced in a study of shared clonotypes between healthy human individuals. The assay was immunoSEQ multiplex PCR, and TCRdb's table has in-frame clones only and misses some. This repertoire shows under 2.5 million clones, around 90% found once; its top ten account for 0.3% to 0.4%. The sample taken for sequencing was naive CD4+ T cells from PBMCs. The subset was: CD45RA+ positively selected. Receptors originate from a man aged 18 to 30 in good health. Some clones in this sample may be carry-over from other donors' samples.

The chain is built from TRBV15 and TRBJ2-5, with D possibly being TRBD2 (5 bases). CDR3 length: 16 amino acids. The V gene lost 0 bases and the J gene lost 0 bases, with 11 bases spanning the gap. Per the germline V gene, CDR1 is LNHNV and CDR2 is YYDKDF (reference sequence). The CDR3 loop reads CATSRDRTGNQETQYF. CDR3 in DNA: TGTGCCACCAGCAGAGATCGGACGGGGAACCAAGAGACCCAGTACTTC.

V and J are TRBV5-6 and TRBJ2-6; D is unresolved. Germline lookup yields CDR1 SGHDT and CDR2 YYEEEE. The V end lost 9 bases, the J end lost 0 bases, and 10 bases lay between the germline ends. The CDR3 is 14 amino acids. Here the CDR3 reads CATFQSSGANVLTF. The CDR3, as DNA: TGTGCCACCTTCCAGTCCTCTGGGGCCAACGTCCTGACTTTC.

CDR3 coding DNA: TGCAGTGTAAGGGGGAATGAGCAGTTCTTC. It encodes CSVRGNEQFF. The chain combines TRBV20-1 with TRBJ2-1; TRBD1 might be the D (6 bases). Germline-derived CDR1 and CDR2 are DFQATT and SNEGSKA (reference sequence). This CDR3 comprises 10 residues. V lost 7 bases and J lost 7, with 8 bases in between.

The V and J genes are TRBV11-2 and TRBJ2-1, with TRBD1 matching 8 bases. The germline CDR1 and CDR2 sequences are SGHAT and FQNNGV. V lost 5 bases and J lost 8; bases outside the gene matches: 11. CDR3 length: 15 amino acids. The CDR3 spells CASSRGQGAGDEQFF. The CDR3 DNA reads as TGTGCCAGCAGCCGAGGGCAGGGGGCGGGCGATGAGCAGTTCTTC.

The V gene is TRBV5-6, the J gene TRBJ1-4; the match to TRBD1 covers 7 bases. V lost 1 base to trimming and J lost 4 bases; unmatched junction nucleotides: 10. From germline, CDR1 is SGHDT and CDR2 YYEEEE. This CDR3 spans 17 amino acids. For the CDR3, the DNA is TGTGCCAGCAGCTTGTTGGGGGCGGCAGGGGGTAATGAAAAACTGTTTTTT. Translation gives CASSLLGAAGGNEKLFF.

CDR3 bases: TGCGCCAGCAGCCAAACTATACAGTACGGAAAACTGTTTTTT. This gives the protein CASSQTIQYGKLFF. The chain couples TRBV4-1 to TRBJ1-4; D is unclear. The CDR3 extends over 14 amino acids. The germline V gene has CDR1 MGHRA and CDR2 YSYEKL. V dropped 2 bases and J dropped 10 bases, with 14 bases sitting between them.

The CDR3 spells CASRGRARVSETQYF. DNA of the CDR3: TGTGCCAGCAGGGGACGGGCTAGAGTTTCGGAGACCCAGTACTTC. V usage is TRBV27 and J usage is TRBJ2-5; tentatively, D is TRBD1 or TRBD2 (5 bases each). The CDR3 has 15 residues. Germline CDR1 MNHEY, CDR2 SMNVEV (reference sequence). Trimming shortened V by 6 bases and J by 5 bases, and 19 bases separated the two germline ends.

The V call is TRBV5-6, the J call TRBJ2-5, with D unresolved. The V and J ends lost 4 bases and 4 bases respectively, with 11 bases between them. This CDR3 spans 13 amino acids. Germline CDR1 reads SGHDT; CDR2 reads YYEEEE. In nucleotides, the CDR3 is TGTGCCAGCAGCCCCCGCGCGATAGAGACCCAGTACTTC. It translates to CASSPRAIETQYF. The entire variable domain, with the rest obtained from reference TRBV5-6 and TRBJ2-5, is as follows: DAGVTQSPTHLIKTRGQQVTLRCSPKSGHDTVSWYQQALGQGPQFIFQYYEEEERQRGNFPDRFSGHQFPNYSSELNVNALLLGDSALYLCASSPRAIETQYFGPGTRLLVL.

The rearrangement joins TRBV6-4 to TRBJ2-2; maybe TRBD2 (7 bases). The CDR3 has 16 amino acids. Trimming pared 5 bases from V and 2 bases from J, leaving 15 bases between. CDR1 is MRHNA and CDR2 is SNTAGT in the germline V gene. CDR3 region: CASSLRRGANTGELFF. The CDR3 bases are TGTGCCAGCAGTCTTAGACGGGGGGCAAACACCGGGGAGCTGTTTTTT.

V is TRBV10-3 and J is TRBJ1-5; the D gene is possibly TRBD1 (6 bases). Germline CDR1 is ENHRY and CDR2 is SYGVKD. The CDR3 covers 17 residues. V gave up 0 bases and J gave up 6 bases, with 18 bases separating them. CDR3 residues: CAISESTGGGLGQPQHF. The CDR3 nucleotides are TGTGCCATCAGTGAGTCGACGGGTGGGGGGCTCGGTCAGCCCCAGCATTTT.

CDR3 residues: CASSQNRGHNEQFF. Written as DNA, the CDR3 is TGTGCCAGCAGCCAAAACAGGGGGCACAATGAGCAGTTCTTC. The V call is TRBV27, the J call TRBJ2-1; 9 bases align to TRBD1. This CDR3 spans 14 amino acids. In germline, CDR1 is MNHEY, CDR2 SMNVEV (reference sequence). After removal of 6 bases from V and 5 bases from J, the junction contained 5 bases not matched to a gene.

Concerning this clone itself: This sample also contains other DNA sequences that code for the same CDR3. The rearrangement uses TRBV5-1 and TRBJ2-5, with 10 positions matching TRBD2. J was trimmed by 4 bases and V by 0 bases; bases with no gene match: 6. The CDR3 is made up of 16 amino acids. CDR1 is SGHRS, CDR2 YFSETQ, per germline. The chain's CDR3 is CASSLGLAGVGETQYF. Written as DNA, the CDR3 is TGCGCCAGCAGCTTGGGGCTAGCGGGAGTTGGAGAGACCCAGTACTTC.

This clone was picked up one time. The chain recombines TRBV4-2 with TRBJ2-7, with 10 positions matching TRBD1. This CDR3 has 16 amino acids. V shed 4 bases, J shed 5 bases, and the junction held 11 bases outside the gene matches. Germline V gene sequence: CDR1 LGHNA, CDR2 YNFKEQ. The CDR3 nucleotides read TGTGCCAGCAGCCCAACCCCCGGGACAGGGGATCACGAGCAGTACTTC. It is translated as CASSPTPGTGDHEQYF.

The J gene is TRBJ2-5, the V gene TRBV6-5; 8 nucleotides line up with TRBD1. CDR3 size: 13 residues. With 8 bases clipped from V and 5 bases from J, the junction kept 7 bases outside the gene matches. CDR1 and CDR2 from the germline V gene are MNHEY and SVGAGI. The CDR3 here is CASGQGLGETQYF. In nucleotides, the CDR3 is TGTGCCAGCGGACAGGGCCTCGGGGAGACCCAGTACTTC.

The CDR3 nucleotides are TGTGCCAGCTTTGGACAGTTGAACACTGAAGCTTTCTTT. Translated: CASFGQLNTEAFF. This sequence joins TRBV18 and TRBJ1-1, with TRBD1 as a possible D gene (6 bases). Germline V gene data show CDR1 as KGHSH and CDR2 as LQKENI. Trimming shortened V by 7 bases and J by 0 bases, and 9 bases separated the two germline ends. The CDR3 runs 13 residues.

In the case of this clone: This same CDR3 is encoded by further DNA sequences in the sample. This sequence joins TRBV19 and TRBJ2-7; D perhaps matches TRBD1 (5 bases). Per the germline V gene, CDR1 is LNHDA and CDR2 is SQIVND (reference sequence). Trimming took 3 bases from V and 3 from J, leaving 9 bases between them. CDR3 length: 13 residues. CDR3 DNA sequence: TGTGCCAGTAGTATTGACAGAGGCTACGAGCAGTACTTC. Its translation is CASSIDRGYEQYF. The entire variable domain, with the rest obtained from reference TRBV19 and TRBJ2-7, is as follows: DGGITQSPKYLFRKEGQNVTLSCEQNLNHDAMYWYRQDPGQGLRLIYYSQIVNDFQKGDIAEGYSVSREKKESFPLTVTSAQKNPTAFYLCASSIDRGYEQYFGPGTRLTVT.

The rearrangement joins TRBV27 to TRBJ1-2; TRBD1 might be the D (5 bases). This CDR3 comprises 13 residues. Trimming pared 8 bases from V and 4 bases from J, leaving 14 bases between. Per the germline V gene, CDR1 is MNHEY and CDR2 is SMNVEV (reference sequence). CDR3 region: CASRATDRYGYTF. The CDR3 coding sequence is TGTGCCAGCCGTGCGACAGACCGCTATGGCTACACCTTC.

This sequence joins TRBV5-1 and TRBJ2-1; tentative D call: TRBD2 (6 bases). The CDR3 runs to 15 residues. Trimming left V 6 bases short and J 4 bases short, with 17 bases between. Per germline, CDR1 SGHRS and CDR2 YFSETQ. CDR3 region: CASILEAGEYNEQFF. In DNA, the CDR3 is TGCGCCAGCATACTCGAAGCGGGTGAATACAATGAGCAGTTCTTC.

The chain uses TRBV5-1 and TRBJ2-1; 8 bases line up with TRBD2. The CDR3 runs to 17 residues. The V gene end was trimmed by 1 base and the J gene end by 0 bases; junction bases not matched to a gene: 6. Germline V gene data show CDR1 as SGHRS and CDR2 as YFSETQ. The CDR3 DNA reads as TGCGCCAGCAGCTTGAGGGGAGCGGGGGCCTCCTACAATGAGCAGTTCTTC. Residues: CASSLRGAGASYNEQFF.

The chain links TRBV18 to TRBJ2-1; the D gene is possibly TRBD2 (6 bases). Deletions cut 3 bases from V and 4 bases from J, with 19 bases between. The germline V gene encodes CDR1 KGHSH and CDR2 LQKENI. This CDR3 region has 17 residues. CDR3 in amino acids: CASSPPQRAGIYNEQFF. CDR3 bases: TGTGCCAGCTCACCTCCGCAACGTGCGGGGATTTACAATGAGCAGTTCTTC.

The CDR3 DNA reads TGCGCCAGCAGCCAAGATGGCAGAGGGGTCTCTGGGGCCAACGTCCTGACTTTC. Translating it yields CASSQDGRGVSGANVLTF. This sequence joins TRBV4-3 and TRBJ2-6, with D possibly being TRBD1 or TRBD2 (5 bases each). V lost 0 bases, J lost 0 bases, and 12 bases lay in between. This CDR3 is built from 18 residues. CDR1 and CDR2 from the germline V gene are LGHNA and YSLEER.

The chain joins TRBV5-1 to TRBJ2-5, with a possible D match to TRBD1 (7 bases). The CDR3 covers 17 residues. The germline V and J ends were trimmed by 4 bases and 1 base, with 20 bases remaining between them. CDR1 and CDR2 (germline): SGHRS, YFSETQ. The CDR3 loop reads CASSGRGLANLQETQYF. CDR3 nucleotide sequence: TGCGCCAGCAGCGGTAGGGGGCTAGCGAACCTCCAAGAGACCCAGTACTTC.

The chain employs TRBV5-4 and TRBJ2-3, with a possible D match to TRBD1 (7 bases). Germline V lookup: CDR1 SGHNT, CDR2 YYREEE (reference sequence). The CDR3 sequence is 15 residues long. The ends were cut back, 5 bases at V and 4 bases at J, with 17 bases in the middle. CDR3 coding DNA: TGTGCCAGCAGTTCAGGGGGGCAGCTCTCAGATACGCAGTATTTT. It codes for CASSSGGQLSDTQYF. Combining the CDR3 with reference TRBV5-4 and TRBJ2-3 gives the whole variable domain ETGVTQSPTHLIKTRGQQVTLRCSSQSGHNTVSWYQQALGQGPQFIFQYYREEENGRGNFPPRFSGLQFPNYSSELNVNALELDDSALYLCASSSGGQLSDTQYFGPGTRLTVL.

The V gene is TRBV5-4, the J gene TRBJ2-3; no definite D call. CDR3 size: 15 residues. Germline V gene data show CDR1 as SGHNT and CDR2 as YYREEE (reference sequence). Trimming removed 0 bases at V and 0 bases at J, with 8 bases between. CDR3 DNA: TGTGCCAGCAGCTTGGTCGTGTCTAGCACAGATACGCAGTATTTT. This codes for CASSLVVSSTDTQYF.

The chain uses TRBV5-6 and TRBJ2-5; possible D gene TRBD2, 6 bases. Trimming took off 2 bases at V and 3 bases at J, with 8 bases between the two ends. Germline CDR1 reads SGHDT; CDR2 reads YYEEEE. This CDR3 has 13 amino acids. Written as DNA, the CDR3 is TGTGCCAGCAGCTTCGGCGGGAAAGAGACCCAGTACTTC. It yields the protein CASSFGGKETQYF.

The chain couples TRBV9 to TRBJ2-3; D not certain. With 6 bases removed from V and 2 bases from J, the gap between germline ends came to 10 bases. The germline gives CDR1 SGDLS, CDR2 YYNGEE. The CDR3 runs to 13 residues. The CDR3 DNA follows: TGTGCCAGCACGAAGTCATCCACAGATACGCAGTATTTT. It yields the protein CASTKSSTDTQYF.